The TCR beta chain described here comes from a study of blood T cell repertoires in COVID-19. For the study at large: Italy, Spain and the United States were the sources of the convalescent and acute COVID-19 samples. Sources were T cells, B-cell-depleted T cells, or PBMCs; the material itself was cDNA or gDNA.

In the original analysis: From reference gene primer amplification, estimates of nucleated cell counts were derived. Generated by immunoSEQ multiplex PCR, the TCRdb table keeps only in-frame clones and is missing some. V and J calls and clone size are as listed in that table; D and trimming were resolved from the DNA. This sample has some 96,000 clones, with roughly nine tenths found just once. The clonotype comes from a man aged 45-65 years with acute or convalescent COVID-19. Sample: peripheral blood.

The CDR3 sequence: CASSASGATYEQYF. In DNA, the CDR3 is TGTGCCAGTAGTGCTTCAGGGGCCACCTACGAGCAGTACTTC. The chain employs TRBV19 and TRBJ2-7, with D possibly matching TRBD1 (6 bases). This CDR3 spans 14 amino acids. Germline CDR1 LNHDA, CDR2 SQIVND (reference sequence). V gave up 5 bases and J gave up 2 bases, with 13 bases separating them.